Shown below are 29 T cell receptor beta chains from a single sample sequenced in a study of shared clonotypes between healthy human individuals. The method was immunoSEQ multiplex PCR; TCRdb's version includes in-frame clones alone and lacks a portion of them. The sample shows around 1.9 million clones, around 93% of them seen only once. Cells designated naive CD8 were CD45RO-negative and were positively selected for CCR7, with terminally differentiated effector memory CD45RA+ cells excluded. The sequenced sample was naive CD8+ T cells from PBMCs. The receptors come from a man aged 18 to 35 in good health. Some clones in this sample may be carry-over from other donors' samples.

As for this clone: Additional DNA sequences in this sample encode the identical CDR3. The CDR3 region has the DNA TGTGCCAGCAGCGGACTAGCGGGAGACGAGCAGTACTTC. This gives the protein CASSGLAGDEQYF. The V and J genes are TRBV2 and TRBJ2-7, with TRBD2 matching 13 bases. Unmatched junction bases numbered 1, after V lost 6 bases and J lost 5 bases. The CDR3 is made up of 13 amino acids. The germline CDR1 and CDR2 sequences are SNHLY and FYNNEI.

The rearrangement uses TRBV29-1 and TRBJ2-1, with 11 positions matching TRBD2. CDR1 and CDR2 from the germline V gene are SQVTM and ANQGSEA. The CDR3 consists of 15 residues. J was trimmed by 8 bases and V by 5 bases; bases with no gene match: 11. The CDR3 DNA reads as TGCAGCGTTAACGGACTAGCGGGCGGTGGGTATGAGCAGTTCTTC. This sequence encodes CSVNGLAGGGYEQFF.

The chain is built from TRBV5-1 and TRBJ2-3; TRBD1 aligns across 10 bases. Germline CDR1 is SGHRS and CDR2 is YFSETQ. The CDR3 consists of 14 residues. V lost 3 bases and J lost 4; bases outside the gene matches: 2. CDR3 sequence: CASSSTGGPDTQYF. The CDR3 coding sequence is TGCGCCAGCAGCTCGACAGGGGGCCCAGATACGCAGTATTTT. Full variable domain (missing parts from reference TRBV5-1 and TRBJ2-3): KAGVTQTPRYLIKTRGQQVTLSCSPISGHRSVSWYQQTPGQGLQFLFEYFSETQRNKGNFPGRFSGRQFSNSRSEMNVSTLELGDSALYLCASSSTGGPDTQYFGPGTRLTVL.

V is TRBV14 and J is TRBJ1-6; 7 bases fit TRBD1. CDR1 and CDR2 from the germline V gene are SGHDN and FVKESK. The CDR3 is 13 amino acids. The J segment lost 10 bases and the V segment lost 4 bases, leaving 4 bases of the junction unmatched. CDR3 residues: CASSLLQGSPLHF. In DNA form, the CDR3 reads TGTGCCAGCAGCCTCCTACAGGGGTCACCCCTCCACTTT.

V usage is TRBV29-1 and J usage is TRBJ1-2; D not resolved. With 7 bases removed from V and 0 bases from J, the gap between germline ends came to 24 bases. Germline lookup yields CDR1 SQVTM and CDR2 ANQGSEA. The CDR3 is 17 residues long. The chain's CDR3 is CSASQIRPAKANYGYTF. The DNA for the CDR3 is TGCAGCGCTTCCCAAATACGGCCGGCAAAAGCTAACTATGGCTACACCTTC.

The rearrangement joins TRBV6-1 to TRBJ2-7; D perhaps matches TRBD1 (6 bases). The CDR3 totals 15 residues. Germline V gives CDR1 MNHNS, CDR2 SASEGT. Trimming stripped 2 bases from V and 0 bases from J, with 11 bases between. CDR3 region: CASSETGTFSYEQYF. The CDR3 bases are TGTGCCAGCAGTGAAACCGGGACATTCTCCTACGAGCAGTACTTC.

The chain recombines TRBV4-1 with TRBJ2-5; 13 positions match TRBD2. Trimming at V came to 4 bases and at J to 5 bases, leaving 10 bases not matched to a gene. Germline assignment: CDR1 MGHRA and CDR2 YSYEKL. The CDR3 extends over 17 amino acids. CDR3 coding DNA: TGCGCCAGCAGCCCCGGGGCGAAACTAGCGGGAGGGGAGACCCAGTACTTC. It specifies CASSPGAKLAGGETQYF.

V and J are TRBV6-1 and TRBJ1-2, with 9 bases matching TRBD1. The J segment lost 2 bases and the V segment lost 4 bases, leaving 20 bases of the junction unmatched. This CDR3 is built from 20 residues. The V gene's germline CDR1 is MNHNS and CDR2 SASEGT. The CDR3 region is CASSVSSLTRDRVENYGYTF. The DNA of the CDR3 is TGTGCCAGCAGTGTAAGTTCCCTTACCCGGGACAGGGTCGAGAACTATGGCTACACCTTC.

This clone has only a few counts. This rearrangement joins TRBV28 to TRBJ1-5; the D gene is possibly TRBD1 (6 bases). Trimming took 5 bases from V and 6 from J, leaving 14 bases between them. CDR1 and CDR2 from the germline V gene are MDHEN and SYDVKM. The CDR3 sequence is 14 residues long. This chain's CDR3 is CASSPIRGLQPQHF. The CDR3 nucleotides read TGTGCCAGCAGTCCGATTCGGGGGCTTCAGCCCCAGCATTTT.

The rearrangement uses TRBV11-3 and TRBJ2-2; D is perhaps TRBD1 (6 bases). This CDR3 has 15 amino acids. Germline-derived CDR1 and CDR2 are SGHNT and YENEEA. Deletions cut 3 bases from V and 6 bases from J, with 14 bases between. Here the CDR3 reads CASSFPGAVAGELFF. The CDR3, as DNA: TGTGCCAGCAGCTTCCCAGGGGCGGTGGCCGGGGAGCTGTTTTTT. The full variable domain, its missing parts supplied by reference TRBV11-3 and TRBJ2-2, is EAGVVQSPRYKIIEKKQPVAFWCNPISGHNTLYWYLQNLGQGPELLIRYENEEAVDDSQLPKDRFSAERLKGVDSTLKIQPAELGDSAVYLCASSFPGAVAGELFFGEGSRLTVL.

The chain has TRBV6-1 and TRBJ2-1; 9 bases agree with TRBD2. The CDR3 runs 15 residues. V lost 5 bases and J lost 8; bases outside the gene matches: 10. Germline V gene lookup returns CDR1 MNHNS and CDR2 SASEGT. The CDR3 spells CASSRVAGANDEQFF. The CDR3 DNA reads TGTGCCAGCAGTCGAGTAGCGGGAGCGAACGATGAGCAGTTCTTC.

This clone is a singleton in its sample. This chain uses TRBV15 with TRBJ2-2, with D possibly TRBD2 on 5 matching bases. V shed 0 bases and J shed 0 bases, with 8 bases lying between them. The CDR3 loop spans 16 amino acids. Germline loops: CDR1 LNHNV, CDR2 YYDKDF (reference sequence). The CDR3 region has the DNA TGTGCCACCAGCAGAGAAGCGGACCCGAACACCGGGGAGCTGTTTTTT. Its translation is CATSREADPNTGELFF.

The chain joins TRBV27 to TRBJ1-5, with TRBD1 matching 11 bases. Germline V gene sequence: CDR1 MNHEY, CDR2 SMNVEV (reference sequence). The CDR3 has 16 amino acids. V trimming: 4 bases; J trimming: 7 bases; junction bases outside the gene matches: 9. CDR3 protein: CASSSAGQGVVQPQHF. Written as DNA, the CDR3 is TGTGCCAGCAGTTCAGCGGGACAGGGGGTAGTACAGCCCCAGCATTTT.

The chain recombines TRBV5-1 with TRBJ2-5; TRBD2 is a possible D gene (6 bases). The CDR3 length is 13 residues. The V end lost 4 bases, the J end lost 4 bases, and 11 bases lay between the germline ends. The germline CDR1 and CDR2 sequences are SGHRS and YFSETQ. The CDR3 bases are TGCGCCAGCAGCCGGGTGGGGGGAGAGACCCAGTACTTC. It encodes CASSRVGGETQYF.

CDR3 residues: CASGLVLAGVGGELFF. For the CDR3, the DNA is TGTGCTAGTGGTTTGGTCCTAGCGGGAGTTGGCGGGGAGCTGTTTTTT. The chain combines TRBV12-5 with TRBJ2-2; TRBD2 agrees at 10 bases. CDR1 is LGHNT and CDR2 is FRNRAP in the germline V gene. The CDR3 contains 16 residues. J was trimmed by 7 bases and V by 0 bases; bases with no gene match: 5.

V usage is TRBV25-1 and J usage is TRBJ2-5; 9 bases align to TRBD1. The V gene's germline CDR1 is MGHDK and CDR2 SYGVNS. This CDR3 has 14 amino acids. J lost 5 bases, V lost 4 bases, and 5 bases had no gene match. CDR3: CASSGQGDWETQYF. The CDR3 nucleotides are TGTGCCAGCAGTGGACAGGGGGACTGGGAGACCCAGTACTTC.

This chain links TRBV2 with TRBJ1-1; the D gene is possibly TRBD1 (5 bases). From germline, CDR1 is SNHLY and CDR2 FYNNEI. The CDR3 is made up of 14 amino acids. The V and J ends lost 1 base and 1 base respectively, with 7 bases between them. The CDR3 reads CASSEGGKNTEAFF. CDR3 in DNA: TGTGCCAGCAGTGAAGGGGGCAAGAACACTGAAGCTTTCTTT. Complete variable domain (other parts from reference TRBV2 and TRBJ1-1): EPEVTQTPSHQVTQMGQEVILRCVPISNHLYFYWYRQILGQKVEFLVSFYNNEISEKSEIFDDQFSVERPDGSNFTLKIRSTKLEDSAMYFCASSEGGKNTEAFFGQGTRLTVV.

The V gene is TRBV4-3, the J gene TRBJ2-7; TRBD1 is a possible D gene (6 bases). With 0 bases removed from V and 3 bases from J, the gap between germline ends came to 15 bases. The germline gives CDR1 LGHNA, CDR2 YSLEER. The CDR3 loop spans 16 amino acids. This CDR3 reads CASSQDRWQGNYEQYF. CDR3 bases: TGCGCCAGCAGCCAAGATCGTTGGCAGGGGAACTACGAGCAGTACTTC.

This clone has just a few counts. The V gene is TRBV30, the J gene TRBJ2-2; D is perhaps TRBD2 (5 bases). The CDR3 consists of 16 residues. The germline V gene encodes CDR1 GTSNPN and CDR2 SVGIG (reference sequence). Trimming removed 0 bases from V and 4 bases from J, with 15 bases in between. The CDR3 is CAWSVGDGILTGELFF. The CDR3 nucleotides are TGTGCCTGGAGTGTTGGCGACGGGATTCTCACCGGGGAGCTGTTTTTT.

The chain has TRBV27 and TRBJ2-4; D not certain. The CDR3 has 15 residues. Trimming stripped 5 bases from V and 7 bases from J, with 18 bases between. CDR1 is MNHEY, CDR2 SMNVEV, per germline (reference sequence). CDR3 DNA: TGTGCCAGCAGTCCAACCGGGCCCCGGACGAACATTCAGTACTTC. Its translation is CASSPTGPRTNIQYF.

A remark on this clone: Different DNA sequences within this sample yield the same CDR3. V is TRBV19 and J is TRBJ2-7; D is ambiguous. The CDR3 consists of 13 residues. The germline V gene encodes CDR1 LNHDA and CDR2 SQIVND (reference sequence). Trimming shortened V by 3 bases and J by 2 bases, and 8 bases separated the two germline ends. The CDR3 region is CASSIEGTYEQYF. The CDR3 DNA sequence: TGTGCCAGTAGTATTGAAGGGACCTACGAGCAGTACTTC.

CDR3 region: CASSFTGWGYEQYF. CDR3 sequence (DNA): TGCGCCAGCAGCTTCACAGGGTGGGGATACGAGCAGTACTTC. The V and J genes are TRBV5-1 and TRBJ2-7; maybe TRBD1 (6 bases). The germline V gene has CDR1 SGHRS and CDR2 YFSETQ. Trimming cost V 2 bases and J 4 bases, with 13 bases left between them. This CDR3 spans 14 amino acids.

The genes are TRBV19 and TRBJ2-7; D gene ambiguous. The CDR3 has 13 amino acids. V was clipped by 4 bases and J by 3 bases, with 10 bases between them. In germline, CDR1 is LNHDA, CDR2 SQIVND (reference sequence). As DNA, the CDR3 is TGTGCCAGTAGTACTGGATTCCTCTACGAGCAGTACTTC. This gives the protein CASSTGFLYEQYF.

The V call is TRBV27, the J call TRBJ2-6, with D unclear. CDR1 and CDR2 from the germline V gene are MNHEY and SMNVEV (reference sequence). V lost 6 bases and J lost 2, with 8 bases in between. The CDR3 extends over 14 amino acids. The CDR3 nucleotides are TGTGCCAGCAGCCGATTGGCTGGGGCCAACGTCCTGACTTTC. Encoded protein: CASSRLAGANVLTF. Full variable domain (missing parts from reference TRBV27 and TRBJ2-6): EAQVTQNPRYLITVTGKKLTVTCSQNMNHEYMSWYRQDPGLGLRQIYYSMNVEVTDKGDVPEGYKVSRKEKRNFPLILESPSPNQTSLYFCASSRLAGANVLTFGAGSRLTVL.

This clone was detected a few times. The chain joins TRBV29-1 to TRBJ1-1; D is unclear. V lost 0 bases, J lost 7 bases, and 6 bases lay in between. From germline, CDR1 is SQVTM and CDR2 ANQGSEA. This CDR3 is built from 11 residues. CDR3 in amino acids: CSVEDLSEAFF. The CDR3 region has the DNA TGCAGCGTTGAAGATCTCAGTGAAGCTTTCTTT.

In its sample, this clone was seen a few times. The chain links TRBV10-2 to TRBJ1-1; D is possibly TRBD1 (5 bases). The CDR3 has 10 residues. Germline V gene data show CDR1 as WSHSY and CDR2 as SAAADI. Trimming left V 8 bases short and J 7 bases short, with 8 bases between. Here the CDR3 reads CASVGLEAFF. The CDR3 DNA reads as TGCGCCAGCGTGGGGCTTGAAGCTTTCTTT.

This sequence joins TRBV7-8 and TRBJ1-5; D is uncertain. This CDR3 spans 17 amino acids. Germline V gives CDR1 SGHVS, CDR2 FQNEAQ. With 1 base removed from V and 4 bases from J, the gap between germline ends came to 17 bases. The CDR3, as DNA: TGTGCCAGCAGCTTAGGGTACAGCCTCAAAGGGAATCAGCCCCAGCATTTT. It is translated as CASSLGYSLKGNQPQHF. The whole variable domain, filled in from reference TRBV7-8 and TRBJ1-5, reads GAGVSQSPRYKVAKRGQDVALRCDPISGHVSLFWYQQALGQGPEFLTYFQNEAQLDKSGLPSDRFFAERPEGSVSTLKIQRTQQEDSAVYLCASSLGYSLKGNQPQHFGDGTRLSIL.

The rearrangement links TRBV9 to TRBJ2-1; TRBD2 might be the D (6 bases). V was trimmed by 3 bases and J by 8 bases, leaving 18 bases between them. The CDR3 consists of 15 residues. Germline V CDR1 and CDR2: SGDLS, YYNGEE. CDR3 residues: CASSATSTLLHEQFF. CDR3 bases: TGTGCCAGCAGCGCCACTAGCACCCTACTGCATGAGCAGTTCTTC. The entire variable domain, with the rest obtained from reference TRBV9 and TRBJ2-1, is as follows: DSGVTQTPKHLITATGQRVTLRCSPRSGDLSVYWYQQSLDQGLQFLIQYYNGEERAKGNILERFSAQQFPDLHSELNLSSLELGDSALYFCASSATSTLLHEQFFGPGTRLTVL.

V and J are TRBV2 and TRBJ1-5, with D possibly being TRBD1 (6 bases). Trimming pared 6 bases from V and 5 bases from J, leaving 17 bases between. Germline CDR1 and CDR2: SNHLY and FYNNEI. The CDR3 loop spans 15 amino acids. The CDR3 sequence is CASSETGLLHQPQHF. CDR3 nucleotides: TGTGCCAGCAGCGAAACAGGGCTCCTTCATCAGCCCCAGCATTTT.